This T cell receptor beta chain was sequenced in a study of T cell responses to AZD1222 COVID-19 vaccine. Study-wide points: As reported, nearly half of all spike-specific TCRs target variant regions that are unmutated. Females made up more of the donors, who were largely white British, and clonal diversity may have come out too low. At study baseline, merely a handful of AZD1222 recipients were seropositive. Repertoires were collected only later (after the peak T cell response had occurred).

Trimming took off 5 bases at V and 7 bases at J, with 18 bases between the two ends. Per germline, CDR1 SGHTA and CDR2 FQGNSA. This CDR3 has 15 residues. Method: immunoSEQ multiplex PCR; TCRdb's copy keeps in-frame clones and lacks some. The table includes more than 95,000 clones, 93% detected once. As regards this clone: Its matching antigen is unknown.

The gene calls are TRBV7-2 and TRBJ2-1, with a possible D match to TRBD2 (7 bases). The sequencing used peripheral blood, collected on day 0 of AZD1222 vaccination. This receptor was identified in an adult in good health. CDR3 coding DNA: TGTGCCAGCAGCCACGGCGGGGGCCGCGAGAATGAGCAGTTCTTC. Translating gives CASSHGGGRENEQFF.